One and the same sample provided the 13 T cell receptor beta chains below, sequenced in a study of post-analysis software for immune sequencing data. Findings and caveats of the study: Patients used a few TRBV segments, including TRBV5-6, TRBV5-1 and TRBV20-1, more often than controls.

These receptors have no identified antigens. The TCR beta cDNA libraries contained unique molecular identifiers. TCRdb re-called the PCR reads through MiXCR, storing one row per CDR3 protein. The sample shows hundreds of thousands of distinct CDR3 sequences, 53% of them seen only once. The sequenced sample was blood. Receptors were obtained from a girl under 18 with multiple sclerosis.

The gene calls are TRBV7-6 and TRBJ2-5, with 9 nucleotides matching TRBD2. V shed 5 bases, J shed 2 bases, and the junction held 9 bases outside the gene matches. The CDR3 is made up of 16 amino acids. Germline-derived CDR1 and CDR2 are SGHVS and FNYEAQ. The CDR3 DNA sequence: TGTGCCAGCAGCAAGCTGGCTAGCGGGGTACAAGAGACCCAGTACTTC. Amino acids: CASSKLASGVQETQYF.

V gene TRBV20-1 combines with J gene TRBJ1-6; D call uncertain. V was shortened by 4 bases and J by 10 bases, with 17 bases between the two germline ends. This CDR3 spans 14 amino acids. The germline CDR1 and CDR2 sequences are DFQATT and SNEGSKA (reference sequence). CDR3 in amino acids: CSAKRATARSPLHF. DNA of the CDR3: TGCAGTGCTAAGCGGGCAACAGCCCGATCACCCCTCCACTTT.

The chain employs TRBV20-1 and TRBJ2-5, with D perhaps being TRBD1 or TRBD2 (6 bases each). From germline, CDR1 is DFQATT and CDR2 SNEGSKA (reference sequence). The CDR3 has 13 residues. V lost 5 bases and J lost 6, with 16 bases in between. In nucleotides, the CDR3 is TGCAGTGCTCAACAGGGACTCGGGCAGACCCAGTACTTC. It codes for CSAQQGLGQTQYF.

This clonotype was observed a few times. The chain employs TRBV7-2 and TRBJ2-7; unclear D gene. The CDR3 covers 17 residues. CDR1 SGHTA and CDR2 FQGNSA come from the germline V gene. V was clipped by 4 bases and J by 4 bases, with 23 bases between them. CDR3 nucleotides: TGTGCCAGCAGCTCGCGCCAGGTCCCACTCAACTCGTACGAGCAGTACTTC. It encodes CASSSRQVPLNSYEQYF.

The V gene is TRBV21-1, the J gene TRBJ2-5; the D call TRBD1 from the table was never checked on the DNA. TRBV21-1 is a pseudogene. The CDR3 is 16 residues long. CDR3 in amino acids: CASSTRTEGCQETQYF. The DNA for the CDR3 is TGTGCCAGCAGCACAAGGACAGAGGGGTGCCAAGAGACCCAGTACTTC.

V is TRBV29-1 and J is TRBJ1-1; D gene uncertain. CDR3 length: 15 amino acids. The germline V gene has CDR1 SQVTM and CDR2 ANQGSEA. V dropped 3 bases and J dropped 0 bases, with 14 bases sitting between them. CDR3 bases: TGCAGCGTTGAGCCCCGACAACGAATGAACACTGAAGCTTTCTTT. Its protein is CSVEPRQRMNTEAFF.

This clonotype was recorded once. The chain links TRBV11-2 to TRBJ1-5; D unclear. CDR3 length equals 13 residues. Trimming removed 2 bases at V and 6 bases at J, with 8 bases between. Germline CDR1 and CDR2: SGHAT and FQNNGV. CDR3 amino acids: CASSLTPSQPQHF. In nucleotides, the CDR3 is TGTGCCAGCAGCTTAACCCCAAGTCAGCCCCAGCATTTT.

The V call is TRBV7-2, the J call TRBJ1-1; 7 positions agree with TRBD1. After removal of 4 bases from V and 6 bases from J, the junction contained 8 bases not matched to a gene. The CDR3 is 14 residues long. Germline CDR1 reads SGHTA; CDR2 reads FQGNSA. This chain's CDR3 is CASSSFRQGPEAFF. CDR3 DNA sequence: TGTGCCAGCAGCTCCTTTAGACAGGGCCCTGAAGCTTTCTTT.

This chain links TRBV29-1 with TRBJ1-2; D is possibly TRBD1 (5 bases). Germline values: CDR1 SQVTM, CDR2 ANQGSEA. This CDR3 contains 13 residues. V was shortened by 6 bases and J by 8 bases, with 19 bases between the two germline ends. The CDR3 spells CSVPTGGAEGYTF. CDR3 DNA: TGCAGCGTGCCTACCGGAGGGGCAGAGGGCTACACCTTC.

The gene calls are TRBV7-2 and TRBJ1-2; D may be TRBD1 (5 bases). Looked up from germline, CDR1 is SGHTA and CDR2 is FQGNSA. V lost 3 bases and J lost 8, with 10 bases in between. CDR3 length: 12 amino acids. The CDR3 region is CASSFRVLGYTF. The CDR3 DNA sequence: TGTGCCAGCAGCTTCAGGGTTCTGGGCTACACCTTC.

This chain joins TRBV4-1 and TRBJ2-1; D call uncertain. The CDR3 length is 14 residues. Germline CDR1 reads MGHRA; CDR2 reads YSYEKL. Trimming pared 0 bases from V and 6 bases from J, leaving 9 bases between. CDR3: CASSQDYGPNEQFF. The DNA of the CDR3 is TGCGCCAGCAGCCAAGATTACGGACCCAATGAGCAGTTCTTC.

The rearrangement links TRBV5-1 to TRBJ2-7, with a possible D match to TRBD1 (6 bases). The V and J ends lost 2 bases and 5 bases respectively, with 11 bases between them. Germline V gene sequence: CDR1 SGHRS, CDR2 YFSETQ. CDR3 length equals 13 residues. In DNA form, the CDR3 reads TGCGCCAGCAGCTTTACAACAGGGAACGAGCAGTACTTC. It encodes CASSFTTGNEQYF. The full variable domain, in which reference TRBV5-1 and TRBJ2-7 provide the parts outside the CDR3, is KAGVTQTPRYLIKTRGQQVTLSCSPISGHRSVSWYQQTPGQGLQFLFEYFSETQRNKGNFPGRFSGRQFSNSRSEMNVSTLELGDSALYLCASSFTTGNEQYFGPGTRLTVT.

The V gene is TRBV2, the J gene TRBJ2-6; TRBD1 matches at 7 bases. Trimming removed 10 bases from V and 0 bases from J; junction bases left unmatched: 9. The germline V gene encodes CDR1 SNHLY and CDR2 FYNNEI. CDR3 length: 16 residues. The CDR3: CATHRGLASGANVLTF. The CDR3, as DNA: TGTGCCACCCATAGGGGGCTAGCCTCTGGGGCCAACGTCCTGACTTTC.